Sequencing of this T cell receptor (beta chain) was carried out in a study of blood T cell repertoires in COVID-19. Study at large: The United States, Italy and Spain provided the acute and convalescent COVID-19 samples. Sample material is recorded as cDNA or gDNA derived from T cells, B-cell-depleted T cells, or PBMCs.

Generated by immunoSEQ multiplex PCR, the TCRdb table keeps only in-frame clones and is missing some. The sample records about 170,000 clones, about four fifths being singletons. Adults between roughly 18 and 95 years of age took part from fewer than 30 US areas. Participant reports of clinical history set cohort assignment. CDR1 is MDHEN, CDR2 SYDVKM, per germline. The CDR3 covers 14 residues. Trimming took off 2 bases at V and 7 bases at J, with 12 bases between the two ends. The sample comprised PBMCs or T cells enriched from blood (not recorded which). This receptor was obtained from a woman between 45 and 65 years old in a cohort exposed to, infected with or recovered from COVID-19 (not recorded which). V is TRBV28 and J is TRBJ1-5, with D possibly TRBD1 on 5 matching bases. Written as DNA, the CDR3 is TGTGCCAGCAGTTTACCAGTCGGACAACAGCCCCAGCATTTT. Residues: CASSLPVGQQPQHF.